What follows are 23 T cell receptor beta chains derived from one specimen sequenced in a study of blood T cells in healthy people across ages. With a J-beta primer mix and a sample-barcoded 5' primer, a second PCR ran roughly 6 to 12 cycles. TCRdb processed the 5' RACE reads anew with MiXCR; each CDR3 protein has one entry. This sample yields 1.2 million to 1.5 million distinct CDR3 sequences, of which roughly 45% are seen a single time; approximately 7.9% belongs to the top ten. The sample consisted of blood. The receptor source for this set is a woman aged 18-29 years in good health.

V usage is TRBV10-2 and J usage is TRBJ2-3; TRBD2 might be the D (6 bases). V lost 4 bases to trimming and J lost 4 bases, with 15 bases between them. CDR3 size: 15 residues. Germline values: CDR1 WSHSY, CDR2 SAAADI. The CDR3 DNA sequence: TGCGCCAGCAGTGTTCCGGGAGTAGGCTCAGATACGCAGTATTTT. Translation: CASSVPGVGSDTQYF.

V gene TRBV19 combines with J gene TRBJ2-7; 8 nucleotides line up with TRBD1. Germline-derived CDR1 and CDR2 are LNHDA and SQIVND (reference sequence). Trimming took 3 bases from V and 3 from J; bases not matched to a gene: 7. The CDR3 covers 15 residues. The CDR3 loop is CASSIISGQGYEQYF. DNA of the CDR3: TGTGCCAGTAGTATTATCAGCGGACAGGGCTACGAGCAGTACTTC.

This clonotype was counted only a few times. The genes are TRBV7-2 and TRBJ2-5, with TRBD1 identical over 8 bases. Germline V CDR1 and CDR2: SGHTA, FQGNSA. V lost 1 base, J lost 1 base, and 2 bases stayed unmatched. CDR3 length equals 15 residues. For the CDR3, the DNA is TGTGCCAGCAGCTTAGGGACAGGGCTCCAAGAGACCCAGTACTTC. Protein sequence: CASSLGTGLQETQYF. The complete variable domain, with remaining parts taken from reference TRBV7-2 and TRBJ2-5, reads GAGVSQSPSNKVTEKGKDVELRCDPISGHTALYWYRQSLGQGLEFLIYFQGNSAPDKSGLPSDRFSAERTGGSVSTLTIQRTQQEDSAVYLCASSLGTGLQETQYFGPGTRLLVL.

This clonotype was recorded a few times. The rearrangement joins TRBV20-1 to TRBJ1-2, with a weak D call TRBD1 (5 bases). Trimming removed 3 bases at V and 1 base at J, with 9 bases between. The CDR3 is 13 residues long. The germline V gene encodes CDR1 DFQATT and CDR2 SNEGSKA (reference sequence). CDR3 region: CSARLQVNYGYTF. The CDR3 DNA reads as TGCAGTGCTAGGCTACAGGTTAACTATGGCTACACCTTC.

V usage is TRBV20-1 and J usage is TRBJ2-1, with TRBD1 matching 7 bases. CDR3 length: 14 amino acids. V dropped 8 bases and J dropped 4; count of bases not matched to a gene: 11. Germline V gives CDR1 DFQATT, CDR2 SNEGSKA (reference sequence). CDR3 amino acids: CSLTGSFGYNEQFF. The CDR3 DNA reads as TGCAGTTTGACAGGGTCCTTTGGGTACAATGAGCAGTTCTTC.

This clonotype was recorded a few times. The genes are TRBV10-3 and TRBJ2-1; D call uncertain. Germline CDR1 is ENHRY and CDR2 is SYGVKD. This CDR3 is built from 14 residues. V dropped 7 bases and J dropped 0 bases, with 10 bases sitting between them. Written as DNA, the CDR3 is TGTGCCATCACTGGACGGAGCTCCTACAATGAGCAGTTCTTC. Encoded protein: CAITGRSSYNEQFF.

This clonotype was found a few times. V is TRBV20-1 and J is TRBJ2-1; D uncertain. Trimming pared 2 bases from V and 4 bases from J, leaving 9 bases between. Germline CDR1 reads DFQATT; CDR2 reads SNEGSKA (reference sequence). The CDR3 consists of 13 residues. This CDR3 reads CSARSFIYNEQFF. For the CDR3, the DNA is TGCAGTGCTAGATCTTTTATTTACAATGAGCAGTTCTTC.

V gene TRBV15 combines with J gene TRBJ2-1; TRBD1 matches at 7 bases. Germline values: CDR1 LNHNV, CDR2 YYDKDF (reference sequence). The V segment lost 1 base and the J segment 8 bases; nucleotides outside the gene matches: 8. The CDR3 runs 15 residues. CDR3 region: CATSRVHRGMHEQFF. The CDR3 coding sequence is TGTGCCACCAGCAGAGTCCACAGGGGCATGCATGAGCAGTTCTTC.

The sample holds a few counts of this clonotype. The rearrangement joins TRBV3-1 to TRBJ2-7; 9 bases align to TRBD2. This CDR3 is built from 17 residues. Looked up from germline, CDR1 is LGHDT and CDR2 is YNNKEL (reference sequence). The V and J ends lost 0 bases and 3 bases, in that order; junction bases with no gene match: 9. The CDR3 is CASSQDRGSGSFYEQYF. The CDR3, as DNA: TGTGCCAGCAGCCAAGACAGGGGTAGCGGGAGTTTCTACGAGCAGTACTTC.

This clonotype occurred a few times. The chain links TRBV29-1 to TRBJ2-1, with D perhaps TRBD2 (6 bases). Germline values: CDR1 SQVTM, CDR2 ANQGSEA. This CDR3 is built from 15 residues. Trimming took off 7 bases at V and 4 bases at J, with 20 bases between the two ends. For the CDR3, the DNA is TGCAGCGCACCGGGACTCGGCGACAAATACAATGAGCAGTTCTTC. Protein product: CSAPGLGDKYNEQFF.

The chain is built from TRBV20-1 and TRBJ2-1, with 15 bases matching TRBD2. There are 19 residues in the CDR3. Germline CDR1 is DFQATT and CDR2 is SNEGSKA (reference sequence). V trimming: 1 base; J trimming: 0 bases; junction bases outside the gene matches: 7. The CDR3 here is CSARASGTSGRISYNEQFF. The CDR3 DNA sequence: TGCAGTGCTAGAGCATCTGGGACTAGCGGGAGGATCTCCTACAATGAGCAGTTCTTC.

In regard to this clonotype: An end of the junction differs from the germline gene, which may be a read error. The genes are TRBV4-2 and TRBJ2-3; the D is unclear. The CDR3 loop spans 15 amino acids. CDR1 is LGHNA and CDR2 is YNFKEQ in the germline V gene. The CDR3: CAGSQDDLGTDTQYF. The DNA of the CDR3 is TGTGCCGGCAGCCAAGATGACTTAGGTACAGATACGCAGTATTTT.

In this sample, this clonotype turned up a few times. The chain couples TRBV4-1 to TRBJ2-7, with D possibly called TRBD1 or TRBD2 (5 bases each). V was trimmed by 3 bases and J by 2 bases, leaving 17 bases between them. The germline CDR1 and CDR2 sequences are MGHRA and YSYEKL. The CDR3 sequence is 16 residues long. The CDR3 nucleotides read TGCGCCAGCAGCCACCCCTCCGGAGTGGGGGCCTACGAGCAGTACTTC. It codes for CASSHPSGVGAYEQYF.

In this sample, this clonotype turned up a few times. The CDR3 is CASSGPNVDEQFF. In nucleotides, the CDR3 is TGTGCCAGCAGTGGCCCGAATGTGGATGAGCAGTTCTTC. The chain combines TRBV25-1 with TRBJ2-1; D ambiguous. Germline CDR1 is MGHDK and CDR2 is SYGVNS. CDR3 size: 13 residues. Trimming stripped 4 bases from V and 8 bases from J, with 12 bases between.

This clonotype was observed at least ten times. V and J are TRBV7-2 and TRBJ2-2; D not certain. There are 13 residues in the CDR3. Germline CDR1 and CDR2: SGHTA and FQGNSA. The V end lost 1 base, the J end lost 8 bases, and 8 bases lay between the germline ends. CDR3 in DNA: TGTGCCAGCAGCTTAGTTTTAGAAGGGGAGCTGTTTTTT. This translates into CASSLVLEGELFF. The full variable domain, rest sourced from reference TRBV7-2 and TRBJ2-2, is GAGVSQSPSNKVTEKGKDVELRCDPISGHTALYWYRQSLGQGLEFLIYFQGNSAPDKSGLPSDRFSAERTGGSVSTLTIQRTQQEDSAVYLCASSLVLEGELFFGEGSRLTVL.

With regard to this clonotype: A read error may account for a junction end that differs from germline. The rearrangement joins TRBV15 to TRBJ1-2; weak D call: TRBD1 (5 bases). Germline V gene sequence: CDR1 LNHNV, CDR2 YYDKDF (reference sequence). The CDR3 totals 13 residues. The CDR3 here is CVTSRAGFGGYTF. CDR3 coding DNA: TGTGTCACCAGCAGAGCAGGGTTCGGCGGCTACACCTTC.

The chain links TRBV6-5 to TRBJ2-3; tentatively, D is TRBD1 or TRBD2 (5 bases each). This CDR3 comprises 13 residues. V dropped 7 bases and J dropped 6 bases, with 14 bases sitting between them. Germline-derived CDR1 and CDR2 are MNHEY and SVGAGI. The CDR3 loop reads CASTTEGTDTQYF. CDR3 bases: TGTGCCAGCACCACTGAGGGGACGGATACGCAGTATTTT.

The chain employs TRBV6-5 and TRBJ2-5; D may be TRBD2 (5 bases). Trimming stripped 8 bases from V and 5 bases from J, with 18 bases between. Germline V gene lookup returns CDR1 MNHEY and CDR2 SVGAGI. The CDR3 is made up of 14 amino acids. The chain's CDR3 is CASSSTSRGETQYF. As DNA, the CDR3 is TGTGCCAGCTCAAGCACCTCAAGAGGGGAGACCCAGTACTTC.

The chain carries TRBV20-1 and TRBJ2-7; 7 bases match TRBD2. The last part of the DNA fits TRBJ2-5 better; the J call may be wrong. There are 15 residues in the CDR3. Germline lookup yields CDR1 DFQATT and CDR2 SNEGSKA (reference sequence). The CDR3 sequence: CSARGSGLRRETQYF. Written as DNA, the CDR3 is TGCAGTGCTAGAGGATCGGGACTACGGAGAGAGACCCAGTACTTC.

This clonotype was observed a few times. Written as DNA, the CDR3 is TGTGCCACCAGTGATATGGGACTAAACCAAGAGACCCAGTACTTC. It is translated as CATSDMGLNQETQYF. The chain couples TRBV24-1 to TRBJ2-5; 7 bases map to TRBD2. V was clipped by 3 bases and J by 0 bases; unmatched bases: 3. In germline, CDR1 is KGHDR, CDR2 SFDVKD. CDR3 length: 15 amino acids.

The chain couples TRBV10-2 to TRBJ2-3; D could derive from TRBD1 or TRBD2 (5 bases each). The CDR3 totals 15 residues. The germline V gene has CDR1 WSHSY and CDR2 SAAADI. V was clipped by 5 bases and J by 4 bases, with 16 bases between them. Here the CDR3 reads CASSQGPPGPDTQYF. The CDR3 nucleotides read TGCGCCAGCAGTCAGGGACCACCAGGTCCAGATACGCAGTATTTT.

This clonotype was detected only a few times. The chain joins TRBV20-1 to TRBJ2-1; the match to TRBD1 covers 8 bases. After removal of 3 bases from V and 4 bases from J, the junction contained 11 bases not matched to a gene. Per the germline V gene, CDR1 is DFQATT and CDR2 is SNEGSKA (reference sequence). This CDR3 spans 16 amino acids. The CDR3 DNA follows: TGCAGTGCTAGTTGGGACCGACAGGGGTCTTACAATGAGCAGTTCTTC. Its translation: CSASWDRQGSYNEQFF.

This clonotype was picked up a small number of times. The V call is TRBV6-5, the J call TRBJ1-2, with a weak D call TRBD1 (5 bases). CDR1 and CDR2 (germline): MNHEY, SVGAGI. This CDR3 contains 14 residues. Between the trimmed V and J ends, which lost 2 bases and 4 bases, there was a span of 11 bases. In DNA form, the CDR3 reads TGTGCCAGCAGTTACGGGGCAGAGACCTATGGCTACACCTTC. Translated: CASSYGAETYGYTF.